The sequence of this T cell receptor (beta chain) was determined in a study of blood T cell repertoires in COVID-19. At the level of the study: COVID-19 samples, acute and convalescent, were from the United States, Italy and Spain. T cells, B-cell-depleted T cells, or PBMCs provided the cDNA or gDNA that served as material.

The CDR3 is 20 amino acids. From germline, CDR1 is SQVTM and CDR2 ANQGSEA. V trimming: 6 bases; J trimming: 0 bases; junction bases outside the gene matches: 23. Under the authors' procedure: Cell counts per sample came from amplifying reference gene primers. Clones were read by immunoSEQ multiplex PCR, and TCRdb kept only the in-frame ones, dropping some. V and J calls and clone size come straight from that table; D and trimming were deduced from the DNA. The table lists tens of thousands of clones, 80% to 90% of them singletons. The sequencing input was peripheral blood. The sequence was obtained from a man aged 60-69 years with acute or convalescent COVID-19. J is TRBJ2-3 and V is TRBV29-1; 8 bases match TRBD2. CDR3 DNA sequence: TGCAGCGTCCGCCCGCTTCTGCGGGAGGCTCTCATAGAGAGCACAGATACGCAGTATTTT. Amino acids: CSVRPLLREALIESTDTQYF.